The clone carrying this TCR beta chain was found many times. Its specificity is not known. The donor group consisted entirely of healthy Caucasians. The source of the sample is a study of identical twins. The J segment lost 10 bases and the V segment lost 7 bases, leaving 11 bases of the junction unmatched. This CDR3 region has 14 residues. Broader study findings: Fewer insertions characterized abundant cord blood beta clonotypes, whereas memory repertoires showed none. Part of the zero-insertion signal could reflect confounding by invariant MAIT and iNKT cells.

TCRdb reprocessed the 5' RACE reads with MiXCR, giving one entry per CDR3 protein. The table includes approximately 500,000 distinct CDR3 sequences, roughly 26% detected once. The data were also submitted as part of a second study, on T cells expressing NK-cell markers.

The chain employs TRBV12-3 or TRBV12-4 and TRBJ1-4; TRBD1 matches at 8 bases. The sequenced sample was CD4+ T cells sorted from blood. The sequence came from a young woman in good health. The CDR3 spells CASTPDREIGKLFF. The CDR3 DNA follows: TGTGCCAGCACCCCGGACAGGGAAATTGGAAAACTGTTTTTT.